These 6 T cell receptor beta chains came from one sample sequenced in a study of cytomegalovirus exposure and HLA in healthy donors. The PCR was carried out with 60 Vbeta primers and 13 Jbeta primers. The data were produced by immunoSEQ multiplex PCR, yet TCRdb's version contains in-frame clones alone and is incomplete. This sample has roughly 130,000 clones, with about 8.5% found just once. The sample taken for sequencing was PBMCs. The receptors stem from a middle-aged man in good health and CMV-seronegative.

V and J are TRBV7-9 and TRBJ1-2, with D possibly TRBD1 on 6 matching bases. Germline CDR1 reads SEHNR; CDR2 reads FQNEAQ (reference sequence). The CDR3 totals 14 residues. V lost 1 base and J 4 bases, leaving 10 bases between the germline ends. The CDR3: CASSLGTALYGYTF. In DNA form, the CDR3 reads TGTGCCAGCAGCTTAGGGACAGCCCTCTATGGCTACACCTTC.

The chain links TRBV7-2 to TRBJ2-3, with no clear D. Trimming pared 1 base from V and 3 bases from J, leaving 5 bases between. The CDR3 sequence is 13 residues long. The germline V gene encodes CDR1 SGHTA and CDR2 FQGNSA. The CDR3 DNA sequence: TGTGCCAGCAGCTTAGGGCAGACAGATACGCAGTATTTT. It encodes CASSLGQTDTQYF.

This chain joins TRBV14 and TRBJ2-7; 10 bases fit TRBD1. Germline values: CDR1 SGHDN, CDR2 FVKESK. The trim removed 5 bases at V and 6 bases at J, leaving 4 bases unmatched. This CDR3 is 13 amino acids long. This CDR3 reads CASSWTGGAEQYF. The CDR3 bases are TGTGCCAGCAGCTGGACAGGGGGGGCCGAGCAGTACTTC.

The genes are TRBV7-9 and TRBJ2-3; a possible D gene is TRBD2 (5 bases). CDR1 is SEHNR and CDR2 is FQNEAQ in the germline V gene (reference sequence). This CDR3 has 14 residues. V was pared by 5 bases and J by 2 bases, with 11 bases between. The CDR3 DNA is TGTGCCAGCAGCCCCGTGGAGGCCACAGATACGCAGTATTTT. Amino acids: CASSPVEATDTQYF.

The CDR3 DNA reads as TGTGCCAGCAGCTTAATGAACGGAGAGACCCAGTACTTC. Protein product: CASSLMNGETQYF. The rearrangement links TRBV7-3 to TRBJ2-5; D unresolved. Trimming removed 1 base from V and 4 bases from J, with 7 bases in between. CDR3 length: 13 residues. Germline V gene data show CDR1 as SGHTA and CDR2 as FQGTGA.

This clone was seen a few times. The J gene is TRBJ2-2, the V gene TRBV5-1; D remains unclear. This CDR3 spans 15 amino acids. Deletions cut 0 bases from V and 2 bases from J, with 8 bases between. Germline V lookup: CDR1 SGHRS, CDR2 YFSETQ. The CDR3 is CASSLAQINTGELFF. The CDR3 DNA follows: TGCGCCAGCAGCTTGGCCCAGATTAACACCGGGGAGCTGTTTTTT.